Each of the 28 T cell receptor beta chains below was sequenced from the same sample in a study of blood T cell repertoires in COVID-19. TCRdb keeps only in-frame clones here, not all; method: immunoSEQ multiplex PCR. The sample records 180,000 or so clones, roughly 90% being singletons. The source material was PBMCs or T cells enriched from blood (not recorded which). The receptors originated from a human donor with acute COVID-19. The donor label of this sample is uncertain.

The sample holds one count of this clone. The rearrangement uses TRBV5-5 and TRBJ2-7, with 14 positions matching TRBD2. This CDR3 region has 16 residues. Germline trimming cut 2 bases from V and 3 bases from J; bases unmatched to any gene: 4. Germline CDR1 SGHKS, CDR2 YYEKEE (reference sequence). The CDR3 DNA reads as TGTGCCAGCAGCTTCGGGACTAGCGGGGGCTTCTACGAGCAGTACTTC. This translates into CASSFGTSGGFYEQYF.

The chain recombines TRBV30 with TRBJ1-2; TRBD1 matches 11 bases. This CDR3 has 14 amino acids. CDR1 GTSNPN and CDR2 SVGIG come from the germline V gene (reference sequence). With 6 bases clipped from V and 3 bases from J, the junction kept 6 bases outside the gene matches. CDR3 amino acids: CACSRDRGYYGYTF. The CDR3 bases are TGTGCCTGTTCACGGGACAGGGGGTACTATGGCTACACCTTC.

CDR3 coding DNA: TGTGCCAGCAGCCGAAACCGGGACTCCTACAATGAGCAGTTCTTC. Residues: CASSRNRDSYNEQFF. The chain combines TRBV14 with TRBJ2-1; maybe TRBD2 (5 bases). Per the germline V gene, CDR1 is SGHDN and CDR2 is FVKESK. V lost 4 bases and J 0 bases, leaving 10 bases between the germline ends. The CDR3 covers 15 residues.

The chain joins TRBV6-4 to TRBJ2-1; TRBD2 is a possible D gene (5 bases). V was trimmed by 5 bases and J by 0 bases, leaving 11 bases between them. CDR1 and CDR2 from the germline V gene are MRHNA and SNTAGT. This CDR3 has 15 amino acids. CDR3 residues: CASSRDEGSYNEQFF. The CDR3 coding sequence is TGTGCCAGCAGTCGCGATGAGGGCTCCTACAATGAGCAGTTCTTC.

The rearrangement uses TRBV7-6 and TRBJ1-3, with D perhaps TRBD1 (6 bases). Between the trimmed V and J ends, which lost 7 bases and 0 bases, there was a span of 16 bases. The CDR3 is 16 amino acids. Per germline, CDR1 SGHVS and CDR2 FNYEAQ. This CDR3 is CASTSPRDNSGNTIYF. The CDR3 nucleotides are TGTGCCAGCACCTCCCCCAGGGACAACTCTGGAAACACCATATATTTT.

The rearrangement links TRBV6-4 to TRBJ2-7; a possible D gene is TRBD1 (6 bases). CDR1 and CDR2 (germline): MRHNA, SNTAGT. V shed 2 bases and J shed 6 bases, with 11 bases lying between them. CDR3 length: 13 amino acids. The CDR3 reads CASSDHTGSEQYF. CDR3 DNA: TGTGCCAGCAGTGACCACACAGGGTCCGAGCAGTACTTC.

This sequence joins TRBV5-6 and TRBJ2-1; D is uncertain. Germline loops: CDR1 SGHDT, CDR2 YYEEEE. The CDR3 contains 11 residues. Trimming took off 2 bases at V and 10 bases at J, with 7 bases between the two ends. This CDR3 is CASSLAYEQFF. The CDR3 DNA follows: TGTGCCAGCAGCTTAGCGTACGAGCAGTTCTTC.

The rearrangement uses TRBV30 and TRBJ1-1; 7 bases map to TRBD1. There are 14 residues in the CDR3. After removal of 2 bases from V and 4 bases from J, the junction contained 7 bases not matched to a gene. CDR1 GTSNPN and CDR2 SVGIG come from the germline V gene (reference sequence). CDR3 DNA sequence: TGTGCCTGGAGTCGACAGGCAGGGGGCACTGAAGCTTTCTTT. Its translation: CAWSRQAGGTEAFF.

This clone was seen once. The chain joins TRBV6-6 to TRBJ2-7; D gene unclear. The V end lost 0 bases, the J end lost 2 bases, and 5 bases lay between the germline ends. Germline loops: CDR1 MNHNY, CDR2 SVGAGI (reference sequence). This CDR3 comprises 13 residues. CDR3 coding DNA: TGTGCCAGCAGTTACTCGGGCGCCTACGAGCAGTACTTC. Protein: CASSYSGAYEQYF.

The chain couples TRBV19 to TRBJ2-3; the match to TRBD2 covers 13 bases. This CDR3 is built from 14 residues. J gave up 6 bases and V 9 bases, and 6 bases lay outside the gene matches. Germline assignment: CDR1 LNHDA and CDR2 SQIVND (reference sequence). This CDR3 is CASGLAGVRDTQYF. In nucleotides, the CDR3 is TGTGCCAGCGGACTAGCGGGGGTCCGGGATACGCAGTATTTT.

This sequence joins TRBV12-2 and TRBJ1-5; TRBD1 is taken as the D call from the table, unchecked against the DNA. TRBV12-2 represents a pseudogene. The CDR3 length is 16 residues. This CDR3 is CASRLAMGQGDQPQHF. The CDR3 nucleotides read TGTGCAAGTCGCTTAGCGATGGGACAGGGAGATCAGCCCCAGCATTTT.

The V gene is TRBV9, the J gene TRBJ2-3, with 9 nucleotides matching TRBD2. V was pared by 2 bases and J by 7 bases, with 11 bases of the junction left unmatched. The length of the CDR3 is 16 residues. Germline V CDR1 and CDR2: SGDLS, YYNGEE. The CDR3 protein is CASSVSVAGETYTQYF. CDR3 DNA: TGTGCCAGCAGCGTTAGCGTAGCGGGGGAAACTTATACGCAGTATTTT.

This chain connects TRBV7-2 to TRBJ1-5; D is undetermined. The CDR3 totals 13 residues. V gave up 4 bases and J gave up 2 bases, with 6 bases separating them. CDR1 and CDR2 from the germline V gene are SGHTA and FQGNSA. The CDR3 sequence: CASSSRGNQPQHF. The CDR3, as DNA: TGTGCCAGCAGCTCTCGGGGCAATCAGCCCCAGCATTTT.

This clone was observed a single time. The rearrangement uses TRBV4-2 and TRBJ1-3; D is ambiguous. CDR3 size: 15 residues. The germline CDR1 and CDR2 sequences are LGHNA and YNFKEQ. V dropped 1 base and J dropped 0 bases, with 7 bases sitting between them. In DNA, the CDR3 is TGTGCCAGCAGCCAAGGACTAAGCTCTGGAAACACCATATATTTT. Its translation: CASSQGLSSGNTIYF.

This chain links TRBV3-1 (or the pseudogene TRBV3-2) with TRBJ2-5; 9 bases match TRBD2. There are 16 residues in the CDR3. V lost 2 bases to trimming and J lost 5 bases; unmatched junction nucleotides: 9. Germline V gives CDR1 LGHDT, CDR2 YNNKEL (reference sequence). The CDR3 DNA sequence: TGTGCCAGCAGCCAACGCGGGGGGGCTAGTGGGGAGACCCAGTACTTC. It yields the protein CASSQRGGASGETQYF.

This clone appeared a single time. The V gene is TRBV7-2, the J gene TRBJ1-4; a possible D gene is TRBD1 (6 bases). The CDR3 has 16 residues. Looked up from germline, CDR1 is SGHTA and CDR2 is FQGNSA. Deletions cut 1 base from V and 8 bases from J, with 17 bases between. CDR3 protein: CASSLVFLSRGEKLFF. The CDR3 DNA follows: TGTGCCAGCAGCTTAGTATTTCTCTCGAGGGGGGAAAAACTGTTTTTT. The variable domain in full, completed from reference TRBV7-2 and TRBJ1-4, reads GAGVSQSPSNKVTEKGKDVELRCDPISGHTALYWYRQSLGQGLEFLIYFQGNSAPDKSGLPSDRFSAERTGGSVSTLTIQRTQQEDSAVYLCASSLVFLSRGEKLFFGSGTQLSVL.

V and J are TRBV29-1 and TRBJ1-1; D perhaps matches TRBD1 (6 bases). The CDR3 consists of 22 residues. Trimming pared 3 bases from V and 0 bases from J, leaving 35 bases between. Germline V CDR1 and CDR2: SQVTM, ANQGSEA. CDR3 in amino acids: CSVDCPPGPPRQGSWMNTEAFF. DNA of the CDR3: TGCAGCGTTGATTGTCCCCCCGGTCCCCCCCGGCAGGGGAGTTGGATGAACACTGAAGCTTTCTTT.

The DNA of the CDR3 is TGTGCCAGCAGCTTAGATAACCGTGGGGGCTTCACTGAAGCTTTCTTT. This codes for CASSLDNRGGFTEAFF. This chain joins TRBV11-2 and TRBJ1-1, with a weak D call TRBD1 (6 bases). Germline CDR1 reads SGHAT; CDR2 reads FQNNGV. CDR3 size: 16 residues. Trimming removed 0 bases from V and 4 bases from J, with 15 bases in between.

V and J are TRBV11-2 and TRBJ2-4, with TRBD1 as a possible D gene (6 bases). This CDR3 region has 17 residues. Germline V gives CDR1 SGHAT, CDR2 FQNNGV. Trimming took 3 bases from V and 0 from J, leaving 15 bases between them. The CDR3 loop is CASSFTRSGVAKNIQYF. For the CDR3, the DNA is TGTGCCAGCAGCTTTACCAGATCAGGGGTAGCCAAAAACATTCAGTACTTC.

The V gene is TRBV2, the J gene TRBJ1-1, with D hard to call. Germline V gives CDR1 SNHLY, CDR2 FYNNEI. The CDR3 contains 13 residues. Deletions cut 3 bases from V and 0 bases from J, with 5 bases between. CDR3 region: CASSDSMNTEAFF. CDR3 nucleotides: TGTGCCAGCAGTGATAGTATGAACACTGAAGCTTTCTTT.

The gene calls are TRBV11-2 and TRBJ2-5, with 8 bases that match TRBD2. Looked up from germline, CDR1 is SGHAT and CDR2 is FQNNGV. With 2 bases clipped from V and 0 bases from J, the junction kept 5 bases outside the gene matches. The CDR3 has 16 residues. CDR3 in DNA: TGTGCCAGCAGCTTACTGACTAGCGCCAACCAAGAGACCCAGTACTTC. It specifies CASSLLTSANQETQYF.

The V and J genes are TRBV3-1 (or the pseudogene TRBV3-2) and TRBJ2-7; TRBD1 agrees at 9 bases. The CDR3 consists of 13 residues. V was pared by 5 bases and J by 8 bases, with 7 bases of the junction left unmatched. Germline V gene data show CDR1 as LGHDT and CDR2 as YNNKEL (reference sequence). The CDR3 DNA reads as TGTGCCAGCAGCGAACAGGGGGCGGGCAAGCAGTACTTC. Amino acids: CASSEQGAGKQYF.

The V gene is TRBV12-3 or TRBV12-4, the J gene TRBJ2-3; maybe TRBD1 (8 bases). The CDR3 is made up of 13 amino acids. Trimming took 6 bases from V and 8 from J, leaving 15 bases between them. The CDR3 DNA reads TGTGCCAGCAGACCGACAGGGGAGGGTACGCAGTATTTT. This encodes CASRPTGEGTQYF.

This chain joins TRBV24-1 and TRBJ2-1, with 9 bases that match TRBD2. The CDR3 consists of 15 residues. The germline gives CDR1 KGHDR, CDR2 SFDVKD. The V segment lost 5 bases and the J segment 4 bases; nucleotides outside the gene matches: 5. CDR3 amino acids: CATSGTAGGYNEQFF. The CDR3 region has the DNA TGTGCCACCAGTGGGACCGCGGGGGGGTACAATGAGCAGTTCTTC.

The V call is TRBV7-7, the J call TRBJ2-2; TRBD2 might be the D (5 bases). There are 13 residues in the CDR3. V was cut by 4 bases and J by 5 bases, with 8 bases left in between. CDR1 is SSHAT and CDR2 is FNYEAQ in the germline V gene (reference sequence). This CDR3 is CASSSGGTGELFF. CDR3 nucleotides: TGTGCCAGCAGCTCTGGCGGGACCGGGGAGCTGTTTTTT.

The gene calls are TRBV7-2 and TRBJ2-3, with TRBD2 identical over 7 bases. The V gene end was trimmed by 5 bases and the J gene end by 4 bases; junction bases not matched to a gene: 9. Germline values: CDR1 SGHTA, CDR2 FQGNSA. The CDR3 runs 15 residues. CDR3 region: CASSPLAGEPDTQYF. CDR3 nucleotide sequence: TGTGCCAGCAGCCCGCTCGCGGGGGAGCCAGATACGCAGTATTTT.

This rearrangement joins TRBV7-9 to TRBJ2-7; the match to TRBD2 covers 12 bases. V lost 3 bases and J lost 7; bases outside the gene matches: 10. The V gene's germline CDR1 is SEHNR and CDR2 FQNEAQ (reference sequence). CDR3 length equals 16 residues. The CDR3 spells CASSLAASGGAEEQYF. The CDR3 DNA reads as TGTGCCAGCAGCTTGGCCGCTAGCGGGGGGGCGGAAGAGCAGTACTTC. Based on the CDR3 plus reference TRBV7-9 and TRBJ2-7, the full variable domain is DTGVSQNPRHKITKRGQNVTFRCDPISEHNRLYWYRQTLGQGPEFLTYFQNEAQLEKSRLLSDRFSAERPKGSFSTLEIQRTEQGDSAMYLCASSLAASGGAEEQYFGPGTRLTVT.

In this sample, this clone turned up a few times. This CDR3 is also generated by other DNA sequences in the sample. This sequence joins TRBV7-9 and TRBJ1-2; 7 nucleotides agree with TRBD1. Germline V gene data show CDR1 as SEHNR and CDR2 as FQNEAQ (reference sequence). J lost 6 bases, V lost 5 bases, and 3 bases had no gene match. The CDR3 runs 12 residues. CDR3 sequence (DNA): TGTGCCAGCAGCCCCGACAGGGATGGCTACACCTTC. The encoded protein is CASSPDRDGYTF.